The clone carrying this T cell receptor (beta chain) was seen more than once but under ten times. This sample was taken from a study of blood T cell repertoires in COVID-19. With 5 bases clipped from V and 3 bases from J, the junction kept 7 bases outside the gene matches. The CDR3 has 15 residues. Germline lookup yields CDR1 SEHNR and CDR2 FQNEAQ (reference sequence). Data came from immunoSEQ multiplex PCR; TCRdb stores just in-frame clones and leaves some out. The data contain a few hundred thousand clones, around 91% of them seen just once; the ten biggest clones take up around a tenth. The sequence derives from a middle-aged woman who had recovered from COVID-19. The V call is TRBV7-9, the J call TRBJ1-1, with 9 bases that match TRBD1. The sample comprised PBMCs or T cells enriched from blood (not recorded which). In DNA form, the CDR3 reads TGTGCCAGCAGCGGGCCCGGGACAGGGCACACTGAAGCTTTCTTT. It specifies CASSGPGTGHTEAFF.